This TCR beta chain was sequenced during a study of graft-versus-host responses after intestinal transplantation. Across the whole study: Grafts that recipients had were multivisceral, liver-intestinal, or isolated intestinal transplants.

The CDR3 runs to 13 residues. Germline V lookup: CDR1 MNHEY, CDR2 SVGAGI. Trimming cost V 8 bases and J 5 bases, with 15 bases left between them. This clone was recorded only once. Its antigen remains unidentified. Findings and limits, study-wide: An association linked early post-transplant HvG declines with peak circulating GvH clone levels. The marrow of recipients harbored GvH clones, and ileum or blood showed some of them first.

Libraries were prepared by immunoSEQ multiplex PCR; TCRdb keeps only in-frame clonotypes and omits some of them. Seen here are more than 60,000 clones, 80% to 95% observed once, and the top ten hold about 1.3%. This chain uses TRBV6-5 with TRBJ2-5, with D possibly being TRBD1 (6 bases). The receptor was derived from a human donor who received an intestinal transplant. Sequences were derived from unstimulated CD8+ T cells sorted from spleen or lymph node cells, sampled before intestinal transplant. As DNA, the CDR3 is TGTGCCAGCTCCGGACAGTTTGGGGAGACCCAGTACTTC. Amino acids: CASSGQFGETQYF.